This T cell receptor (beta chain) originates from a study of blood T cells in healthy people across ages. Study findings and constraints: Possibly confounding the expanded clonotype changes was the fact that donor CMV status was unknown.

Every participating donor contributed 7.5 to 10 milliliters of peripheral blood through a draw. The CDR3 has 14 residues. Germline CDR1 LGHNA, CDR2 YSLEER. Between the trimmed V and J ends, which lost 3 bases and 3 bases, there was a span of 10 bases. Next came a second PCR, run for roughly 7 to 12 cycles, which used a sample-barcoded 5' primer along with a J-beta primer mix. Every cDNA molecule bore a tag from a template-switch adaptor containing 12 random nucleotides. MiXCR, applied by TCRdb to the 5' RACE reads, yields one record per CDR3 protein. The sample comprises around 1,900,000 distinct CDR3 sequences, around 40% of which are singletons, and roughly 24% rests with the top ten. This clonotype was detected only a few times. Its antigen is undetermined.

The sequencing sample was made of blood. The gene calls are TRBV4-3 and TRBJ2-3; a possible D gene is TRBD2 (5 bases). This TCR was sampled from a human donor in good health. The CDR3 here is CASSQELVTDTQYF. The CDR3 DNA sequence: TGCGCCAGCAGCCAGGAACTAGTGACAGATACGCAGTATTTT.